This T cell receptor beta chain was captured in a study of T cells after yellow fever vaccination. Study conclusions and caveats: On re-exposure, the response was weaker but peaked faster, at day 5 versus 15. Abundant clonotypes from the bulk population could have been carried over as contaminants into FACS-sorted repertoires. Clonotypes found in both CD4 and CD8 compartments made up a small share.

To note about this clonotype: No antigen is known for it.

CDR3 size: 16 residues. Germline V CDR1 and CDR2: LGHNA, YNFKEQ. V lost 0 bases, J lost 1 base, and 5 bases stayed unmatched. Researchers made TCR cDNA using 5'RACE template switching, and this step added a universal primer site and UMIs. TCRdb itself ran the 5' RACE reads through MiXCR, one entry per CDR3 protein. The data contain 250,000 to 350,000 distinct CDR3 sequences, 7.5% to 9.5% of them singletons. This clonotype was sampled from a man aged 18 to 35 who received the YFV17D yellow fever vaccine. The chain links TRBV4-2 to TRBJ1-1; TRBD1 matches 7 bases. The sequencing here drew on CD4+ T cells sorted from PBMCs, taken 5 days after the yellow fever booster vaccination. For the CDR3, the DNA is TGTGCCAGCAGCCAAGAAGGGGGCAGTTCGAACACTGAAGCTTTCTTT. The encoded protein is CASSQEGGSSNTEAFF.